This TCR beta chain comes out of a study of T-cell reconstitution after alpha-beta-depleted transplantation in children. Study-level results: Once a year had passed after transplant, T-cell counts and diversity came mostly from newly produced T cells. Diversity of TCRbeta at day 60 was high in some patients, arising from surviving recipient T cells and thymic progenitors. The study reportedly traced alpha-beta T cells about two months after transplant to several hundred expanded graft clones.

Comments on this clonotype: No antigen is known for it.

CDR3 length: 15 residues. Germline CDR1 and CDR2: MNHEY and SMNVEV (reference sequence). V shed 5 bases and J 2 bases; nucleotides not matched to a gene: 7. Unique molecular identifiers were used to barcode this TCRbeta library. One entry per CDR3 protein results from TCRdb running MiXCR on the PCR reads. The sample lists more than 400,000 distinct CDR3 sequences; approximately 10% were seen once. This TCR came from a female patient aged 2-15 years who had a stem cell transplant for aplastic anemia, so the T cells may come from the graft donor. The chain joins TRBV27 to TRBJ2-5, with TRBD2 identical over 8 bases. Sequences were derived from PBMCs, mostly from graft donor cells, sampled 180 days after TCRalphabeta/CD19-depleted stem cell transplant. CDR3 DNA: TGTGCCAGCAGTAAGCGGGAGCTGATGCAAGAGACCCAGTACTTC. Amino acid sequence: CASSKRELMQETQYF.